This T cell receptor (beta chain) stems from a study of spatial heterogeneity in lung cancer. Overall study: Within tumor regions, the number of TCR transcripts tracked closely with a T cell module score obtained from matched bulk RNA-seq. Study-wide findings and caveats: It was found that expanded intratumoral alpha and beta TCR counts tracked tumor mutation counts.

The time point denotes: sample taken at primary tumor resection. Donors were roughly 70 untreated early-stage non-small cell lung cancer patients. Tumor, nontumor lung or frozen PBMC supplied whole RNA that was sequenced unsorted. The germline V gene encodes CDR1 SGHVS and CDR2 FNYEAQ. The CDR3 contains 20 residues. The J segment lost 3 bases and the V segment lost 2 bases, leaving 18 bases of the junction unmatched. This clonotype was picked up many times. The antigen is undetermined. In the library, each TCR cDNA molecule bore its own unique molecular identifier. From the 5' RACE reads, TCRdb called clonotypes with MiXCR, one entry per CDR3 protein. The sample holds some 96,000 distinct CDR3 sequences, about 4.4% seen once.

This sequence joins TRBV7-6 and TRBJ2-1, with TRBD2 matching 8 bases. The receptor was isolated from a male donor with early-stage non-small cell lung cancer. This specimen was lung tumor tissue, taken at surgery. In DNA form, the CDR3 reads TGTGCCAGCAGCTTAATTCAGCGGGAGTTGTCGGAGCTTTTCTACAATGAGCAGTTCTTC. Its protein product is CASSLIQRELSELFYNEQFF. Full variable domain (remainder filled in from reference TRBV7-6 and TRBJ2-1): GAGVSQSPRYKVTKRGQDVALRCDPISGHVSLYWYRQALGQGPEFLTYFNYEAQQDKSGLPNDRFSAERPEGSISTLTIQRTEQRDSAMYRCASSLIQRELSELFYNEQFFGPGTRLTVL.